This T cell receptor (beta chain) was profiled in a study of blood T cell repertoires in COVID-19. Study-wide context: Samples of COVID-19 (acute and convalescent) were obtained from the United States, Italy and Spain. In each case, the material was cDNA or gDNA derived from T cells, B-cell-depleted T cells, or PBMCs.

The CDR3 extends over 15 amino acids. Looked up from germline, CDR1 is ENHRY and CDR2 is SYGVKD. V shed 2 bases and J shed 2 bases, with 13 bases lying between them. Study processing details: Counts of nucleated cells, estimated from reference gene primer amplification, were obtained. TCRdb keeps only in-frame clones here, not all; method: immunoSEQ multiplex PCR. D and trimming come from the DNA, and the V and J calls and clone size come from that table. Among approximately 180,000 clones listed, 70% to 85% were seen once. The clonotype was recovered from a woman of 80 years or more with acute or convalescent COVID-19. This chain connects TRBV10-3 to TRBJ2-7; D remains ambiguous. Sequencing was carried out using peripheral blood. CDR3 nucleotides: TGTGCCATCAGTGAGCCATCAGGATATGCCTACGAGCAGTACTTC. Translating gives CAISEPSGYAYEQYF.